The rows below give T cell receptor beta chains drawn from one sample of a study of T cell responses to AZD1222 COVID-19 vaccine. Sequencing was performed with immunoSEQ multiplex PCR; in TCRdb, only in-frame clones are kept and a portion is missing. The profile covers about 220,000 clones, with approximately 94% appearing a single time and roughly 1% taken by the ten largest. The sample in question was peripheral blood, obtained on day 0 of MenACWY control vaccination. These receptor sequences come from an adult in good health. Both conserved end residues are part of each CDR3. D genes are given only for firm matches. For some rows the clone size is stated as once, few or many, or as a class when expanded; others skip it.

D gene	V gene	J gene	clone size	CDR3 DNA	CDR3 protein
TRBD2	TRBV5-1	TRBJ2-5	.	TGCGCCAGCACTCGGACTAGCGGGGGGGATCTCGGGACCCAGTACTTC	CASTRTSGGDLGTQYF
.	TRBV7-2	TRBJ1-1	few	TGTGCCAGCAGCTTAGCCTCTGAAGCTTTCTTT	CASSLASEAFF
.	TRBV5-6	TRBJ1-6	.	TGTGCCAGCAGCCACGACAACTATAATTCACCCCTCCACTTT	CASSHDNYNSPLHF
.	TRBV7-9	TRBJ1-6	.	TGTGCCAGCAGCTCGGGCCAGGGAGGCAATTCACCCCTCCACTTT	CASSSGQGGNSPLHF
.	TRBV9	TRBJ1-4	once	TGTGCCCGCAGCGGCGGGGGGGCAACTAATGAAAAACTGTTTTTT	CARSGGGATNEKLFF
.	TRBV7-2	TRBJ1-2	once	TGTGCCAGCAGCTTACTTAGAGGGTCGGGAGGCTACACCTTC	CASSLLRGSGGYTF
.	TRBV6-5	TRBJ2-3	.	TGTGCCAGCAGTTACTCGGGCCTTACGGATACGCAGTATTTT	CASSYSGLTDTQYF
.	TRBV28	TRBJ1-6	.	TGTGCCAGCAGTTTAATGACCGGGAGCTCCTATAATTCACCCCTCCACTTT	CASSLMTGSSYNSPLHF
.	TRBV7-8	TRBJ1-2	.	TGTGCCAGCAGCTTAGAGGTGGGGTACTATGGCTACACCTTC	CASSLEVGYYGYTF
TRBD1	TRBV11-2	TRBJ2-3	.	TGTGCCAGCAGCTTGACAGGGCTCAGCACAGATACGCAGTATTTT	CASSLTGLSTDTQYF
TRBD1	TRBV7-9	TRBJ1-2	.	TGTGCCAGCAGCTTAGAACAGGGGACGACCTACACCTTC	CASSLEQGTTYTF
TRBD1	TRBV10-3	TRBJ2-5	.	TGTGCCATCGGGCACAGGGGACGAGAGACCCAGTACTTC	CAIGHRGRETQYF
.	TRBV5-1	TRBJ1-3	.	TGCGCCAGCAGGTGGGAGTCTGGAAACACCATATATTTT	CASRWESGNTIYF
.	TRBV2	TRBJ1-2	.	TGTGCCAGTAAGACTACTGTCACCATGGAGGGCTACACCTTC	CASKTTVTMEGYTF
.	TRBV27	TRBJ1-2	.	TGTGCCAGCAGTTTATTAGCCCCCTCAGGGGCCCTCTATGGCTACACCTTC	CASSLLAPSGALYGYTF